The clone carrying this T cell receptor beta chain was seen only a few times. Its specificity is not known. This entry is derived from a study of T-cell reconstitution after alpha-beta-depleted transplantation in children. Notes on the study in general: T-cell numbers and diversity, one year after transplant, stemmed largely from T cells that were newly produced. Two months or so post-transplant, alpha-beta T cells reportedly derived from several hundred expanded graft clones. There were some patients whose high TCRbeta diversity at day 60 came from surviving recipient T cells and thymic progenitors.

Using unique molecular identifiers, the investigators prepared the TCRbeta library. TCRdb passed the PCR reads through MiXCR, listing each CDR3 protein once. Of hundreds of thousands of distinct CDR3 sequences in the sample, 10% to 15% are singletons; the top ten hold around 2.2%. This receptor was identified in a male patient younger than 18 who had a stem cell transplant for acute myeloid leukemia, so the T cells may come from the graft donor. Source: PBMCs, mostly from graft donor cells, taken 360 days after TCRalphabeta/CD19-depleted stem cell transplant.

CDR3 nucleotide sequence: TGTGCCAGCAGTCCCAGTCCGGAGCAGTTCTTC. This encodes CASSPSPEQFF. The chain couples TRBV12-3 or TRBV12-4 to TRBJ2-1, with D uncertain. Trimming removed 5 bases from V and 10 bases from J, with 9 bases in between. The length of the CDR3 is 11 residues.